Included here is one TCR beta chain sequence, with context. The antigen remains undetermined. Use of 60 Vbeta and 13 Jbeta primers characterized the PCR. The assay was immunoSEQ multiplex PCR, and TCRdb's table has in-frame clones only and misses some. The sample has around 200,000 clones; 70% to 75% are singletons. Despite likely unrecorded immune exposures, the donors were nominally healthy at the time of sampling. This sample was taken from a study of cytomegalovirus exposure and HLA in healthy donors. Germline V CDR1 and CDR2: MNHEY, SVGAGI. This CDR3 spans 12 amino acids. Deletions cut 8 bases from V and 4 bases from J, with 6 bases between. Study findings and constraints: The authors enumerated 180 or so TCR beta chains as linked to cytomegalovirus.

The sequence came from a man between 25 and 39 years old in good health and CMV-seropositive. Sequenced: PBMCs. V is TRBV6-5 and J is TRBJ2-6; unclear D gene. The CDR3 protein is CASRVGANVLTF. CDR3 coding DNA: TGTGCCAGCCGAGTCGGGGCCAACGTCCTGACTTTC.